This T cell receptor beta chain was sequenced during a study of cytomegalovirus exposure and HLA in healthy donors. Study-wide results and caveats: Previous analysis showed most TCR beta V segments were productive about 87% or about 30% of the time. A list of 150 to 200 TCR beta chains associated with cytomegalovirus was given. The only immune exposure information that was available was CMV serostatus. A likely sequencing artifact accounted for one observed cluster of highly shared sequence variants.

Primers included in the PCR were 60 Vbeta and 13 Jbeta primers. The data were produced by immunoSEQ multiplex PCR, yet TCRdb's version contains in-frame clones alone and is incomplete. The table records 150,000 to 200,000 clones, approximately 80% of them present only once. This clone has just a few counts. Antigen: not known. V shed 4 bases and J shed 4 bases, with 7 bases lying between them. Per germline, CDR1 DFQATT and CDR2 SNEGSKA (reference sequence). This CDR3 comprises 11 residues. The source of this sequence is a woman between 18 and 29 years old in good health and CMV-seronegative. Sequencing used PBMCs. The rearrangement uses TRBV20-1 and TRBJ1-2; possibly TRBD1 for D (5 bases). In DNA, the CDR3 is TGCAGTGCTACGGACACCTATGGCTACACCTTC. It codes for CSATDTYGYTF.